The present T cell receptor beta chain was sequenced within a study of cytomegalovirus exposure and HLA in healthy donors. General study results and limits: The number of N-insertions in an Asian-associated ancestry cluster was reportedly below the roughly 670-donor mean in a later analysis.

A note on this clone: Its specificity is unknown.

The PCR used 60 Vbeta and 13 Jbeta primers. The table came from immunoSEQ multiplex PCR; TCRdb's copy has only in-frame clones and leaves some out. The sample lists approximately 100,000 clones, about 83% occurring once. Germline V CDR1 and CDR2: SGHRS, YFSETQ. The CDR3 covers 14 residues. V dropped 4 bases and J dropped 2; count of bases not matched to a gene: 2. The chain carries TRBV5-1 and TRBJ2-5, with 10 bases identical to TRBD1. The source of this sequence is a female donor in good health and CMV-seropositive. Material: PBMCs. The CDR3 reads CASSKGQGQETQYF. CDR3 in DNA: TGCGCCAGCAGCAAGGGACAGGGGCAAGAGACCCAGTACTTC.